A single sample is the source of the 13 T cell receptor beta chains below, sequenced in a study of radiotherapy plus CTLA-4 blockade in lung cancer. Clones were sequenced by immunoSEQ multiplex PCR, and TCRdb holds only the in-frame ones, with some missing. Here the sample spans 55,000 to 80,000 clones, roughly 84% being singletons. The source was peripheral blood, collected from a patient treated with radiotherapy plus ipilimumab. These receptor sequences come from a human donor with non-small cell lung cancer that progressed on radiotherapy plus ipilimumab.

This clone occurred a few times. The V and J genes are TRBV5-1 and TRBJ2-1; 7 nucleotides align to TRBD2. J was trimmed by 8 bases and V by 5 bases; bases with no gene match: 13. The germline CDR1 and CDR2 sequences are SGHRS and YFSETQ. CDR3 length equals 15 residues. The CDR3 loop reads CASSRGSTEWDEQFF. The DNA for the CDR3 is TGCGCCAGCAGTCGCGGGAGTACGGAGTGGGATGAGCAGTTCTTC. Filled out from reference TRBV5-1 and TRBJ2-1, the complete variable domain reads KAGVTQTPRYLIKTRGQQVTLSCSPISGHRSVSWYQQTPGQGLQFLFEYFSETQRNKGNFPGRFSGRQFSNSRSEMNVSTLELGDSALYLCASSRGSTEWDEQFFGPGTRLTVL.

This clone was picked up a small number of times. The chain recombines TRBV6-4 with TRBJ1-5, with D unclear. The CDR3 is 15 amino acids. The V and J ends lost 4 bases and 3 bases respectively, with 13 bases between them. The germline gives CDR1 MRHNA, CDR2 SNTAGT. CDR3 sequence: CASSAEDGPNQPQHF. The CDR3 nucleotides are TGTGCCAGCAGTGCTGAGGACGGACCCAATCAGCCCCAGCATTTT.

The chain carries TRBV7-3 and TRBJ2-3; the match to TRBD2 covers 11 bases. Germline CDR1 is SGHTA and CDR2 is FQGTGA. J was trimmed by 0 bases and V by 2 bases; bases with no gene match: 1. This CDR3 spans 16 amino acids. The CDR3 DNA sequence: TGTGCCAGCAGCTTAGTAGCGGGAGGGAGCACAGATACGCAGTATTTT. As protein: CASSLVAGGSTDTQYF.

The V gene is TRBV2, the J gene TRBJ2-2, with 8 positions matching TRBD2. CDR1 is SNHLY and CDR2 is FYNNEI in the germline V gene. This CDR3 has 13 amino acids. V lost 5 bases and J lost 7; bases outside the gene matches: 3. CDR3 coding DNA: TGTGCCAGCAGTCGGGAGGGGTTCGGGGAGCTGTTTTTT. Amino acids: CASSREGFGELFF.

V gene TRBV7-8 combines with J gene TRBJ1-4; D is undetermined. CDR3 length: 12 amino acids. CDR1 is SGHVS and CDR2 is FQNEAQ in the germline V gene. The V end lost 4 bases, the J end lost 8 bases, and 8 bases lay between the germline ends. This chain's CDR3 is CASSSQREKLFF. CDR3 DNA: TGTGCCAGCAGCTCTCAACGGGAAAAACTGTTTTTT.

The CDR3 DNA sequence: TGTGCCAGCAGTGAACTCAGGGAGGGCTACACCTTC. Protein product: CASSELREGYTF. This chain joins TRBV6-1 and TRBJ1-2; tentative D call: TRBD1 (5 bases). Germline lookup yields CDR1 MNHNS and CDR2 SASEGT. The CDR3 runs to 12 residues. Deletions cut 2 bases from V and 8 bases from J, with 9 bases between.

The chain employs TRBV29-1 and TRBJ1-1, with TRBD1 identical over 7 bases. The CDR3 sequence is 12 residues long. CDR1 is SQVTM, CDR2 ANQGSEA, per germline. J gave up 5 bases and V 4 bases, and 4 bases lay outside the gene matches. The CDR3 loop reads CSVGQGETEAFF. CDR3 nucleotide sequence: TGCAGCGTTGGGCAGGGGGAGACTGAAGCTTTCTTT.

The J gene is TRBJ1-2, the V gene TRBV9, with TRBD1 matching 8 bases. Germline V gene data show CDR1 as SGDLS and CDR2 as YYNGEE. The CDR3 is 13 amino acids. Unmatched junction bases numbered 7, after V lost 7 bases and J lost 5 bases. Here the CDR3 DNA reads TGTGCCAGCGGGGGGACAGGTGCTTATGGCTACACCTTC. Its translation: CASGGTGAYGYTF. The full variable domain, its missing parts supplied by reference TRBV9 and TRBJ1-2, is DSGVTQTPKHLITATGQRVTLRCSPRSGDLSVYWYQQSLDQGLQFLIQYYNGEERAKGNILERFSAQQFPDLHSELNLSSLELGDSALYFCASGGTGAYGYTFGSGTRLTVV.

The genes are TRBV2 and TRBJ1-3; D is unclear. V was pared by 3 bases and J by 13 bases, with 19 bases between. Germline-derived CDR1 and CDR2 are SNHLY and FYNNEI. The CDR3 covers 14 residues. This CDR3 is CASSDEYRFEAIYF. The CDR3 DNA follows: TGTGCCAGCAGTGACGAATATCGCTTCGAGGCTATATATTTT. Full variable domain (outside the CDR3, taken from reference TRBV2 and TRBJ1-3): EPEVTQTPSHQVTQMGQEVILRCVPISNHLYFYWYRQILGQKVEFLVSFYNNEISEKSEIFDDQFSVERPDGSNFTLKIRSTKLEDSAMYFCASSDEYRFEAIYFGEGSWLTVV.

This chain uses TRBV30 with TRBJ2-1, with TRBD2 matching 13 bases. Looked up from germline, CDR1 is GTSNPN and CDR2 is SVGIG (reference sequence). CDR3 length: 15 residues. J was trimmed by 13 bases and V by 0 bases; bases with no gene match: 9. For the CDR3, the DNA is TGTGCCTGGAGTGTACTAGCGGGAGGGCCGGGCTTACAGTTCTTC. Protein sequence: CAWSVLAGGPGLQFF.

The chain links TRBV19 to TRBJ1-2; TRBD1 matches 9 bases. This CDR3 contains 14 residues. V was clipped by 5 bases and J by 4 bases; unmatched bases: 5. CDR1 and CDR2 (germline): LNHDA, SQIVND (reference sequence). CDR3 loop: CASSLPGQGYGYTF. In nucleotides, the CDR3 is TGTGCCAGTAGTTTGCCGGGACAGGGCTATGGCTACACCTTC.

The CDR3 loop is CSAYWGGPYQETQYF. In DNA form, the CDR3 reads TGCAGCGCCTATTGGGGGGGCCCGTACCAAGAGACCCAGTACTTC. This chain joins TRBV29-1 and TRBJ2-5; D is perhaps TRBD2 (7 bases). Germline assignment: CDR1 SQVTM and CDR2 ANQGSEA. The length of the CDR3 is 15 residues. V shed 7 bases and J shed 0 bases, with 18 bases lying between them.

The sample holds a few counts of this clone. The genes are TRBV9 and TRBJ2-1; 10 nucleotides agree with TRBD1. CDR3 length: 14 amino acids. The germline V gene has CDR1 SGDLS and CDR2 YYNGEE. V lost 3 bases and J lost 5; bases outside the gene matches: 2. Here the CDR3 reads CASSDGTGDNEQFF. The CDR3 nucleotides read TGTGCCAGCAGCGACGGGACAGGGGACAATGAGCAGTTCTTC.